The 15 T cell receptor beta chains presented below share a single source sample, sequenced in a study of blood T cell repertoires in COVID-19. TCRdb's copy holds only in-frame clones and misses some; the assay was immunoSEQ multiplex PCR. In the table there are approximately 280,000 clones, 70% to 90% of which are singletons. Sample: peripheral blood. The receptor set was obtained from a middle-aged man with active or convalescent COVID-19.

This chain links TRBV28 with TRBJ1-1, with TRBD1 identical over 10 bases. The CDR3 sequence is 18 residues long. V was clipped by 6 bases and J by 1 base; unmatched bases: 14. CDR1 and CDR2 from the germline V gene are MDHEN and SYDVKM. The CDR3 DNA is TGTGCCAGCAGCCCCTCCGGGACAGGGGTAACTTGGAACACTGAAGCTTTCTTT. It is translated as CASSPSGTGVTWNTEAFF.

Turning to this clone: The sample contains more than one DNA sequence encoding this CDR3. V and J are TRBV6-5 and TRBJ1-5, with a weak D call TRBD1 (6 bases). CDR3 size: 14 residues. Between the trimmed V and J ends, which lost 2 bases and 4 bases, there was a span of 9 bases. CDR1 and CDR2 (germline): MNHEY, SVGAGI. CDR3 bases: TGTGCCAGCAGTTACAGGGGGTCTAATCAGCCCCAGCATTTT. It is translated as CASSYRGSNQPQHF.

This clone has just one count. This chain uses TRBV11-2 with TRBJ1-4, with 7 bases aligning to TRBD1. The V and J ends lost 5 bases and 2 bases, in that order; junction bases with no gene match: 17. CDR1 SGHAT and CDR2 FQNNGV come from the germline V gene. The CDR3 is made up of 19 amino acids. CDR3 nucleotide sequence: TGTGCCAGCAGCCAGATCCGGCAGACAGGGCTCGGCACTAATGAAAAACTGTTTTTT. This translates into CASSQIRQTGLGTNEKLFF. The complete variable domain, with remaining parts taken from reference TRBV11-2 and TRBJ1-4, reads EAGVAQSPRYKIIEKRQSVAFWCNPISGHATLYWYQQILGQGPKLLIQFQNNGVVDDSQLPKDRFSAERLKGVDSTLKIQPAKLEDSAVYLCASSQIRQTGLGTNEKLFFGSGTQLSVL.

J is TRBJ1-4 and V is TRBV29-1; a weak D match, TRBD1 (5 bases). CDR1 and CDR2 from the germline V gene are SQVTM and ANQGSEA. With 6 bases removed from V and 0 bases from J, the gap between germline ends came to 11 bases. This CDR3 has 14 amino acids. CDR3 region: CSVRTGSTNEKLFF. The CDR3 region has the DNA TGCAGCGTGCGTACAGGATCAACTAATGAAAAACTGTTTTTT.

The chain joins TRBV20-1 to TRBJ1-4; D unclear. V was cut by 3 bases and J by 3 bases, with 11 bases left in between. Germline loops: CDR1 DFQATT, CDR2 SNEGSKA (reference sequence). The CDR3 is 14 residues long. CDR3 nucleotide sequence: TGCAGTGCTAGTTCGGGATGGGCTAATGAAAAACTGTTTTTT. Its translation: CSASSGWANEKLFF.

This rearrangement joins TRBV5-1 to TRBJ1-1; D may be TRBD1 (6 bases). The CDR3 is made up of 12 amino acids. CDR1 is SGHRS, CDR2 YFSETQ, per germline. Trimming left V 0 bases short and J 7 bases short, with 7 bases between. For the CDR3, the DNA is TGCGCCAGCAGCTTGGTACAGGGTGAAGCTTTCTTT. It yields the protein CASSLVQGEAFF.

The J gene is TRBJ1-2, the V gene TRBV28; 9 positions agree with TRBD1. The length of the CDR3 is 15 residues. Unmatched junction bases numbered 11, after V lost 5 bases and J lost 7 bases. Germline V gene lookup returns CDR1 MDHEN and CDR2 SYDVKM. The CDR3 loop reads CASSVDRGIARGYTF. The CDR3 DNA reads TGTGCCAGCAGTGTGGACAGGGGCATCGCGCGTGGCTACACCTTC.

This clone was recorded a few times. The V call is TRBV6-1, the J call TRBJ1-3; D not certain. Trimming shortened V by 3 bases and J by 0 bases, and 9 bases separated the two germline ends. The germline gives CDR1 MNHNS, CDR2 SASEGT. This CDR3 has 15 amino acids. CDR3 bases: TGTGCCAGCAGTGACACCCAGGACTCTGGAAACACCATATATTTT. Translated, it gives CASSDTQDSGNTIYF.

This clone was recorded a few times. This chain links TRBV25-1 with TRBJ2-1; possibly TRBD1 for D (5 bases). This CDR3 has 16 amino acids. The V and J ends lost 3 bases and 8 bases respectively, with 20 bases between them. Germline CDR1 and CDR2: MGHDK and SYGVNS. Here the CDR3 reads CASSEGQGKRWDEQFF. CDR3 bases: TGTGCCAGCAGTGAGGGGCAGGGTAAGAGGTGGGATGAGCAGTTCTTC.

This chain joins TRBV3-1 (or the pseudogene TRBV3-2) and TRBJ2-3; TRBD2 agrees at 11 bases. The CDR3 loop spans 16 amino acids. Unmatched junction bases numbered 8, after V lost 6 bases and J lost 3 bases. CDR1 and CDR2 (germline): LGHDT, YNNKEL (reference sequence). CDR3 residues: CASSRVAGGGTDTQYF. The DNA of the CDR3 is TGTGCCAGCAGTCGGGTAGCGGGAGGGGGAACAGATACGCAGTATTTT.

The chain joins TRBV11-1 to TRBJ2-7; TRBD1 aligns across 10 bases. J lost 6 bases, V lost 2 bases, and 4 bases had no gene match. The CDR3 spans 14 residues. Germline V gene sequence: CDR1 SGHAT, CDR2 FQDESV (reference sequence). The CDR3 loop is CASSLKTGGREQYF. For the CDR3, the DNA is TGTGCCAGCAGCTTAAAGACAGGGGGCCGCGAGCAGTACTTC.

V usage is TRBV7-6 and J usage is TRBJ1-1; D unresolved. The V end was cut by 3 bases, the J end by 1 base, with 6 bases between. CDR3 size: 13 residues. From germline, CDR1 is SGHVS and CDR2 FNYEAQ. The CDR3 here is CASSLSRNTEAFF. The DNA of the CDR3 is TGTGCCAGCAGCTTGTCGCGGAACACTGAAGCTTTCTTT. Full variable domain (rest looked up from reference TRBV7-6 and TRBJ1-1): GAGVSQSPRYKVTKRGQDVALRCDPISGHVSLYWYRQALGQGPEFLTYFNYEAQQDKSGLPNDRFSAERPEGSISTLTIQRTEQRDSAMYRCASSLSRNTEAFFGQGTRLTVV.

The V gene is TRBV4-1, the J gene TRBJ2-1, with 8 bases aligning to TRBD2. This CDR3 has 15 residues. With V trimmed by 4 bases and J by 5 bases, 7 bases remained unmatched. Germline V lookup: CDR1 MGHRA, CDR2 YSYEKL. The CDR3 reads CASSPRTSRDNEQFF. The CDR3 DNA follows: TGCGCCAGCAGCCCCCGGACTAGCCGAGACAATGAGCAGTTCTTC.

The chain recombines TRBV7-8 with TRBJ1-3; tentative D call: TRBD1 (5 bases). Germline CDR1 reads SGHVS; CDR2 reads FQNEAQ. Between the trimmed V and J ends, which lost 1 base and 0 bases, there was a span of 10 bases. The CDR3 has 16 amino acids. The CDR3 region has the DNA TGTGCCAGCAGCTTAGATGACAGAACCTCTGGAAACACCATATATTTT. Translation gives CASSLDDRTSGNTIYF.

The gene calls are TRBV3-1 (or the pseudogene TRBV3-2) and TRBJ2-5, with TRBD2 matching 12 bases. CDR1 LGHDT and CDR2 YNNKEL come from the germline V gene (reference sequence). V lost 7 bases to trimming and J lost 5 bases; unmatched junction nucleotides: 11. The CDR3 totals 16 residues. The CDR3 DNA follows: TGTGCCAGCACACCCATGACTAGCGGGAGAGGTGAGACCCAGTACTTC. Translated, it gives CASTPMTSGRGETQYF.